Each of the 30 T cell receptor beta chains below was sequenced from the same sample in a study of T cell repertoires in cytomegalovirus infection (dated by TCRdb to between 2018 and 2020). The sample's treatment or condition label is to be understood as: in vitro stimulation with specific CMV peptide epitopes to enrich CMV-specific T cells. Sequenced on an Illumina HiSeq 1500. The raw public reads went through TCRdb reprocessing: fastp at Q25, MiXCR clone calling, in-frame beta chains kept. Every CDR3 protein is listed once, alongside the most common genes and DNA of its rows. The sample yields a few hundred thousand distinct CDR3 sequences; about 35% were counted once. About 13% of the sample lies in the top ten. No antigens are known for them. The sequences come from cultured PBMCs, collected from culture after CMV antigen stimulation. The receptors originated from a human donor in good health (CMV status not recorded). Some clones in this sample may be carry-over from other donors' samples.

This clonotype was detected many times. The rearrangement links TRBV12-3 or TRBV12-4 to TRBJ2-3; D remains unclear. There are 14 residues in the CDR3. Trimming cost V 7 bases and J 0 bases, with 11 bases left between them. In DNA, the CDR3 is TGTGCCAGCACCGAGATGGGTAGCACAGATACGCAGTATTTT. Its translation is CASTEMGSTDTQYF.

This sequence joins TRBV27 and TRBJ1-2; no reliable D call. Trimming removed 8 bases at V and 7 bases at J, with 17 bases between. Germline values: CDR1 MNHEY, CDR2 SMNVEV (reference sequence). This CDR3 spans 13 amino acids. The CDR3 loop is CASESLHGCGYTF. Here the CDR3 DNA reads TGTGCCAGCGAGTCCCTTCATGGTTGTGGCTACACCTTC.

V gene TRBV7-9 combines with J gene TRBJ2-1, with a tentative D call TRBD1 (7 bases). Trimming pared 2 bases from V and 11 bases from J, leaving 16 bases between. The CDR3 has 14 residues. The germline gives CDR1 SEHNR, CDR2 FQNEAQ (reference sequence). The CDR3 DNA reads as TGTGCCAGCAGCTTAAGCCAGGGGGGAAAAAAGCAGTTCTTC. Its translation is CASSLSQGGKKQFF.

The chain combines TRBV30 with TRBJ1-5, with D maybe TRBD1 (6 bases). V dropped 3 bases and J dropped 0 bases, with 9 bases sitting between them. Germline V gives CDR1 GTSNPN, CDR2 SVGIG (reference sequence). There are 14 residues in the CDR3. CDR3 sequence (DNA): TGTGCCTGGAGGGGACAAAATAGCAATCAGCCCCAGCATTTT. Protein: CAWRGQNSNQPQHF. Looking up the rest from reference TRBV30 and TRBJ1-5 gives the full variable domain: SQTIHQWPATLVQPVGSPLSLECTVEGTSNPNLYWYRQAAGRGLQLLFYSVGIGQISSEVPQNLSASRPQDRQFILSSKKLLLSDSGFYLCAWRGQNSNQPQHFGDGTRLSIL.

Here the CDR3 reads CASSRKTGPSSYNSPLHF. In DNA form, the CDR3 reads TGTGCCAGCAGCCGAAAGACAGGGCCAAGCTCCTATAATTCACCCCTCCACTTT. The J gene is TRBJ1-6, the V gene TRBV14; 7 positions agree with TRBD1. CDR3 length: 18 residues. V lost 4 bases, J lost 0 bases, and 9 bases stayed unmatched. Per the germline V gene, CDR1 is SGHDN and CDR2 is FVKESK.

This clonotype was counted only a few times. The CDR3 coding sequence is TGTGCCAGCAGCTTCTCCTTGGGGCTACCAGGGAATACGCAGTATTTT. This translates into CASSFSLGLPGNTQYF. The chain employs TRBV11-1 and TRBJ2-3, with D perhaps matching TRBD1 (5 bases). The CDR3 length is 16 residues. Trimming took 3 bases from V and 7 from J, leaving 20 bases between them. Germline V lookup: CDR1 SGHAT, CDR2 FQDESV (reference sequence).

In its sample, this clonotype was seen a few times. The chain carries TRBV7-2 and TRBJ2-5, with D uncertain. Trimming left V 2 bases short and J 3 bases short, with 10 bases between. Germline V gives CDR1 SGHTA, CDR2 FQGNSA. This CDR3 region has 14 residues. The CDR3 region is CASSLYVEKETQYF. The CDR3 nucleotides read TGTGCCAGCAGCTTATATGTGGAGAAAGAGACCCAGTACTTC.

There are many counts of this clonotype. The chain is built from TRBV28 and TRBJ2-1; 7 nucleotides agree with TRBD2. The length of the CDR3 is 14 residues. The J segment lost 0 bases and the V segment lost 5 bases, leaving 1 base of the junction unmatched. Germline CDR1 and CDR2: MDHEN and SYDVKM. CDR3 DNA: TGTGCCAGCAGTCCGGGAGGCTCCTACAATGAGCAGTTCTTC. Translated: CASSPGGSYNEQFF.

This clonotype came up many times. J is TRBJ2-1 and V is TRBV7-2; TRBD1 matches 7 bases. Per germline, CDR1 SGHTA and CDR2 FQGNSA. The CDR3 is 14 residues long. V gave up 5 bases and J gave up 2 bases; unmatched junction bases: 3. The DNA for the CDR3 is TGTGCCAGCAGCCACAGGGGAACCTACAATGAGCAGTTCTTC. This encodes CASSHRGTYNEQFF.

This chain uses TRBV4-1 with TRBJ1-1, with D perhaps matching TRBD1 (5 bases). This CDR3 comprises 13 residues. Trimming took 3 bases from V and 7 from J, leaving 12 bases between them. Germline values: CDR1 MGHRA, CDR2 YSYEKL. The CDR3 coding sequence is TGCGCCAGCAGCCAGGCGTGGGGGGATGAAGCTTTCTTT. Protein: CASSQAWGDEAFF.

This clonotype was detected only a few times. Here the CDR3 reads CASTRNPSSYEQYF. In DNA, the CDR3 is TGTGCCAGCACCCGGAATCCCAGTTCCTACGAGCAGTACTTC. The genes are TRBV6-5 and TRBJ2-7; no clear D gene. This CDR3 is 14 amino acids long. The V gene's germline CDR1 is MNHEY and CDR2 SVGAGI. Between the trimmed V and J ends, which lost 7 bases and 1 base, there was a span of 14 bases.

The V gene is TRBV6-2 or TRBV6-3, the J gene TRBJ2-2, with 7 bases matching TRBD2. This CDR3 has 19 amino acids. Trimming removed 5 bases from V and 1 base from J; junction bases left unmatched: 16. The V gene's germline CDR1 is MNHEY and CDR2 SVGEGT. CDR3 bases: TGTGCCAGCAGTGCACGATTAACTAGCGCGAAGAGGAACACCGGGGAGCTGTTTTTT. Translated: CASSARLTSAKRNTGELFF.

V and J are TRBV5-1 and TRBJ2-1; a weak D match, TRBD2 (5 bases). The CDR3 sequence is 12 residues long. With 2 bases removed from V and 7 bases from J, the gap between germline ends came to 7 bases. Germline CDR1 and CDR2: SGHRS and YFSETQ. In DNA form, the CDR3 reads TGCGCCAGCAGCTTACTAGAGAATGAGCAGTTCTTC. Its translation is CASSLLENEQFF.

The chain's CDR3 is CASSSSRGRYNEQFF. The CDR3 region has the DNA TGTGCCAGCAGTTCGAGCAGGGGGAGATACAATGAGCAGTTCTTC. The rearrangement joins TRBV27 to TRBJ2-1; TRBD1 matches 7 bases. The CDR3 runs 15 residues. V dropped 4 bases and J dropped 4; count of bases not matched to a gene: 7. Germline V gene sequence: CDR1 MNHEY, CDR2 SMNVEV (reference sequence).

This rearrangement joins TRBV20-1 to TRBJ1-5, with D unresolved. The germline gives CDR1 DFQATT, CDR2 SNEGSKA (reference sequence). The V end was cut by 0 bases, the J end by 6 bases, with 6 bases between. The CDR3 has 12 residues. In DNA form, the CDR3 reads TGCAGTGCTAGAGATCAGGTTCAGCCCCAGCATTTT. Translated, it gives CSARDQVQPQHF.

The table lists this clonotype with a few counts. The chain combines TRBV6-5 with TRBJ1-1; 8 bases are a match to TRBD1. V lost 1 base, J lost 0 bases, and 4 bases stayed unmatched. The germline CDR1 and CDR2 sequences are MNHEY and SVGAGI. The CDR3 extends over 16 amino acids. CDR3 residues: CASSYLTGAMNTEAFF. For the CDR3, the DNA is TGTGCCAGCAGTTACTTGACAGGGGCCATGAACACTGAAGCTTTCTTT.

V is TRBV19 and J is TRBJ1-2; D is unclear. This CDR3 has 13 residues. Trimming cost V 3 bases and J 7 bases, with 12 bases left between them. The germline gives CDR1 LNHDA, CDR2 SQIVND (reference sequence). CDR3 bases: TGTGCCAGTAGTATGATGCGACCGGGTGGCTACACCTTC. Residues: CASSMMRPGGYTF.

CDR3 bases: TGTGCCTGGAGTGCGGTGACTAGCGGCACAGATACGCAGTATTTT. Protein: CAWSAVTSGTDTQYF. The chain links TRBV30 to TRBJ2-3; 8 nucleotides agree with TRBD2. V lost 1 base, J lost 1 base, and 4 bases stayed unmatched. This CDR3 region has 15 residues. Germline assignment: CDR1 GTSNPN and CDR2 SVGIG (reference sequence). Complete variable domain (other parts from reference TRBV30 and TRBJ2-3): SQTIHQWPATLVQPVGSPLSLECTVEGTSNPNLYWYRQAAGRGLQLLFYSVGIGQISSEVPQNLSASRPQDRQFILSSKKLLLSDSGFYLCAWSAVTSGTDTQYFGPGTRLTVL.

The chain employs TRBV11-2 and TRBJ2-7; D gene ambiguous. CDR1 is SGHAT, CDR2 FQNNGV, per germline. Between the trimmed V and J ends, which lost 0 bases and 3 bases, there was a span of 3 bases. The length of the CDR3 is 12 residues. The CDR3 nucleotides read TGTGCCAGCAGCTTAGAGGACTACGAGCAGTACGTC. Translated: CASSLEDYEQYV.

The chain is built from TRBV20-1 and TRBJ2-3; 8 nucleotides agree with TRBD2. V lost 6 bases and J lost 1; bases outside the gene matches: 3. CDR1 and CDR2 from the germline V gene are DFQATT and SNEGSKA (reference sequence). This CDR3 contains 13 residues. CDR3 DNA sequence: TGCAGTGCAGAGACTAGCGGCACAGATACGCAGTATTTT. This codes for CSAETSGTDTQYF.

This clonotype was found a few times. The chain combines TRBV7-2 with TRBJ2-7, with D possibly matching TRBD2 (6 bases). V gave up 5 bases and J gave up 0 bases, with 20 bases separating them. The germline V gene encodes CDR1 SGHTA and CDR2 FQGNSA. This CDR3 spans 17 amino acids. The CDR3 here is CASSRSGGAGGSYEQYF. DNA for the CDR3: TGTGCCAGCAGCCGTTCCGGGGGAGCGGGTGGCTCCTACGAGCAGTACTTC.

CDR3 in DNA: TGCGCCAGCAGCTTGGCGACAGCAATGAACACTGAAGCTTTCTTT. Protein product: CASSLATAMNTEAFF. The J gene is TRBJ1-1, the V gene TRBV5-1; weak D call: TRBD1 (5 bases). The length of the CDR3 is 15 residues. Germline V lookup: CDR1 SGHRS, CDR2 YFSETQ. Trimming cost V 0 bases and J 0 bases, with 9 bases left between them. The full variable domain, rest sourced from reference TRBV5-1 and TRBJ1-1, is KAGVTQTPRYLIKTRGQQVTLSCSPISGHRSVSWYQQTPGQGLQFLFEYFSETQRNKGNFPGRFSGRQFSNSRSEMNVSTLELGDSALYLCASSLATAMNTEAFFGQGTRLTVV.

The chain has TRBV12-3 or TRBV12-4 and TRBJ2-3, with 10 bases fitting TRBD2. Unmatched junction bases numbered 5, after V lost 5 bases and J lost 0 bases. The CDR3 sequence is 16 residues long. In nucleotides, the CDR3 is TGTGCCAGCAGTCATGGACTAGCGGCCAGCACAGATACGCAGTATTTT. Amino acids: CASSHGLAASTDTQYF.

This chain links TRBV7-3 with TRBJ2-7, with D possibly being TRBD1 or TRBD2 (5 bases each). Germline-derived CDR1 and CDR2 are SGHTA and FQGTGA. The CDR3 consists of 15 residues. Trimming cost V 0 bases and J 0 bases, with 9 bases left between them. The chain's CDR3 is CASSLTGPNSYEQYF. The CDR3 region has the DNA TGTGCCAGCAGCTTAACGGGACCCAACTCCTACGAGCAGTACTTC.

This chain joins TRBV27 and TRBJ1-2; D is undetermined. The CDR3 has 14 residues. Germline V CDR1 and CDR2: MNHEY, SMNVEV (reference sequence). The V end lost 0 bases, the J end lost 7 bases, and 12 bases lay between the germline ends. DNA for the CDR3: TGTGCCAGCAGTTTATCTTGGGATGCGGGTGGCTACACCTTC. It is translated as CASSLSWDAGGYTF.

CDR3 loop: CASSPDIMYGYTF. In DNA, the CDR3 is TGTGCCAGCAGCCCCGACATTATGTATGGCTACACCTTC. The chain couples TRBV7-9 to TRBJ1-2; D is unresolved. Trimming took 5 bases from V and 5 from J, leaving 12 bases between them. The CDR3 length is 13 residues. Germline loops: CDR1 SEHNR, CDR2 FQNEAQ (reference sequence). Using reference TRBV7-9 and TRBJ1-2 for the parts outside the CDR3, the full variable domain is DTGVSQNPRHKITKRGQNVTFRCDPISEHNRLYWYRQTLGQGPEFLTYFQNEAQLEKSRLLSDRFSAERPKGSFSTLEIQRTEQGDSAMYLCASSPDIMYGYTFGSGTRLTVV.

The genes are TRBV6-2 or TRBV6-3 and TRBJ1-4; 7 bases map to TRBD1. Looked up from germline, CDR1 is MNHEY and CDR2 is SVGEGT. The CDR3 consists of 16 residues. Losses at the gene ends were 1 base for V and 7 bases for J; bases not matched to a gene: 9. CDR3 protein: CASSYFPTGRAEKLFF. The CDR3 nucleotides are TGTGCCAGCAGTTACTTTCCGACAGGGCGAGCTGAAAAACTGTTTTTT.

This chain uses TRBV18 with TRBJ2-6; 7 nucleotides line up with TRBD1. Germline V gene lookup returns CDR1 KGHSH and CDR2 LQKENI. The V and J ends lost 3 bases and 2 bases, in that order; junction bases with no gene match: 10. The CDR3 is 18 residues long. The CDR3 DNA is TGTGCCAGCTCACCTCGACAGGGTGTTGGCCCTGGGGCCAACGTCCTGACTTTC. Translation gives CASSPRQGVGPGANVLTF.

The CDR3 DNA sequence: TGCGCCAGCAGCCAAGACAGGGTGGCTGGAGGACGATACAATGAGCAGTTCTTC. It is translated as CASSQDRVAGGRYNEQFF. This rearrangement joins TRBV4-1 to TRBJ2-1, with D perhaps matching TRBD1 or TRBD2 (5 bases each). The CDR3 covers 18 residues. Germline values: CDR1 MGHRA, CDR2 YSYEKL. Trimming cost V 0 bases and J 4 bases, with 19 bases left between them.

The chain combines TRBV28 with TRBJ2-1; TRBD2 is a possible D gene (6 bases). Trimming took 9 bases from V and 9 from J, leaving 24 bases between them. CDR3 size: 15 residues. Germline loops: CDR1 MDHEN, CDR2 SYDVKM. The CDR3 here is CASEWGGAGFGEQFF. The CDR3 nucleotides read TGTGCCAGTGAGTGGGGCGGGGCCGGCTTCGGTGAGCAGTTCTTC.